The source of this TCR beta chain is a study of OX40 agonist ivuxolimab in advanced cancers. In the study overall: Hepatocellular carcinoma, melanoma, renal cell or head and neck cancer affected the dose-escalation patients. The study's findings and limits: The study found that CD8+ T cells averaged more expanded clones than CD4+.

Generated by immunoSEQ multiplex PCR, the TCRdb table keeps only in-frame clones and is missing some. The table includes tens of thousands of clones, around 93% detected once. This clone was seen only a few times. Its cognate antigen is unknown. CDR1 and CDR2 (germline): PRHDT, FYEKMQ (reference sequence). CDR3 size: 14 residues. The V gene lost 5 bases and the J gene lost 10 bases, with 20 bases spanning the gap. This clonotype originated in an adult with an advanced solid tumor such as melanoma, head and neck, liver or kidney cancer. The rearrangement links TRBV13 to TRBJ1-1; unclear D gene. The input for sequencing was CD4+ or CD8+ T cells sorted from blood, taken in a trial of the OX40 agonist ivuxolimab. The CDR3 DNA reads TGTGCCAGCAGCGTGCTAACAACAAATCATGGAGCTTTCTTT. Protein sequence: CASSVLTTNHGAFF.